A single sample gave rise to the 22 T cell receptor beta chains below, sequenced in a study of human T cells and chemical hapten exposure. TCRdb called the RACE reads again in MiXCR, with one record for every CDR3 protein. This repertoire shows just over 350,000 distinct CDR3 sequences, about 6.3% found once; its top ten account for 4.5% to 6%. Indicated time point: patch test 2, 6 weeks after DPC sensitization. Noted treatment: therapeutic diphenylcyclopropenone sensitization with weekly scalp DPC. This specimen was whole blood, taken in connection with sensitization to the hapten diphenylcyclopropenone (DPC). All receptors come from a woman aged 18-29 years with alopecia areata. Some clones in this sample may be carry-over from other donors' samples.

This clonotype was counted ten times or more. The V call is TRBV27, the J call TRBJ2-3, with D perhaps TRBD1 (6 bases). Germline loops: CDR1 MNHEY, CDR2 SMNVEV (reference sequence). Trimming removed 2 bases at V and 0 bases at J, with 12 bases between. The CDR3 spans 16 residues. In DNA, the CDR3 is TGTGCCAGCAGTTTAATGCCAGGGGCTAGCACAGATACGCAGTATTTT. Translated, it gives CASSLMPGASTDTQYF.

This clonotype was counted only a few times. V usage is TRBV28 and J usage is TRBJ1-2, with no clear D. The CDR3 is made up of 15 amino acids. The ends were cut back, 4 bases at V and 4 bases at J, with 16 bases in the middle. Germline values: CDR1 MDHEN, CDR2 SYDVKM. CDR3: CASSSGLGAFYGYTF. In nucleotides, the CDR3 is TGTGCCAGCAGTTCCGGTTTGGGCGCATTCTATGGCTACACCTTC.

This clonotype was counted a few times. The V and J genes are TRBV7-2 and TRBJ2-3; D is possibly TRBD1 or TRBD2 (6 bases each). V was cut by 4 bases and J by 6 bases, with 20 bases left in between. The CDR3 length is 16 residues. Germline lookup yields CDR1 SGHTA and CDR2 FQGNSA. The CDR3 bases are TGTGCCAGCAGCTCAGACCCGGGGGCATTTTTGGATACGCAGTATTTT. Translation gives CASSSDPGAFLDTQYF.

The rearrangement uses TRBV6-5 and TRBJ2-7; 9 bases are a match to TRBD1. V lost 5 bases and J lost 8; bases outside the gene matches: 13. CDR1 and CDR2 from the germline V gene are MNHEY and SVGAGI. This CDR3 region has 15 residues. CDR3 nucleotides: TGTGCCAGCAGTCCTCGGGACAGGGTGACTACGAAGCAGTACTTC. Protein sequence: CASSPRDRVTTKQYF.

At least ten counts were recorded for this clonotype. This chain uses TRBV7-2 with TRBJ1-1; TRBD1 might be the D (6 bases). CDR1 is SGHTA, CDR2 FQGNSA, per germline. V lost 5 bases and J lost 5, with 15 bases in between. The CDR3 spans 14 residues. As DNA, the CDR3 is TGTGCCAGCAGCGCGACAGGATGGGGGACTGAAGCTTTCTTT. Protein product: CASSATGWGTEAFF.

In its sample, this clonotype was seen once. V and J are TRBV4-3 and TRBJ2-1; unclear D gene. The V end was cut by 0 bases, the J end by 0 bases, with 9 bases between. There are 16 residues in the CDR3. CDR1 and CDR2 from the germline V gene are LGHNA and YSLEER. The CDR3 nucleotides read TGCGCCAGCAGCCAAGAACCAGGAAGCTCCTACAATGAGCAGTTCTTC. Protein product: CASSQEPGSSYNEQFF.

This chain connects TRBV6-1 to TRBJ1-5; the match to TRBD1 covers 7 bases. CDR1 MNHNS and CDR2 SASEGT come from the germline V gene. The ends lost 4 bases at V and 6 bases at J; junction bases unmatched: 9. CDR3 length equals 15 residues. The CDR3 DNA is TGTGCCAGCAGTGGTCCGGGGACAGTAGGTCAGCCCCAGCATTTT. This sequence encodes CASSGPGTVGQPQHF.

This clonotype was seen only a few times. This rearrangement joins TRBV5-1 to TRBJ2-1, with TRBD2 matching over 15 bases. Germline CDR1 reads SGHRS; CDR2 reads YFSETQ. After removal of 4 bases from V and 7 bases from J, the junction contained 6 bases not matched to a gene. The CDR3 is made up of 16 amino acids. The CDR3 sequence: CASSLRTSGGVNEQFF. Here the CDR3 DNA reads TGCGCCAGCAGCCTCCGGACTAGCGGGGGGGTAAATGAGCAGTTCTTC. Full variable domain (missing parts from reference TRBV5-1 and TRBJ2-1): KAGVTQTPRYLIKTRGQQVTLSCSPISGHRSVSWYQQTPGQGLQFLFEYFSETQRNKGNFPGRFSGRQFSNSRSEMNVSTLELGDSALYLCASSLRTSGGVNEQFFGPGTRLTVL.

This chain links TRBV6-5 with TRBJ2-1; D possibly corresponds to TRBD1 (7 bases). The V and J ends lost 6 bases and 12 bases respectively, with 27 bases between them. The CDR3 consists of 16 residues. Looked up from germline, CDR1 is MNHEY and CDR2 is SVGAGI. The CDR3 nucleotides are TGTGCCAGCAGCCCTTTGCCCAGGGGGACTCATACTGGGCAGTTCTTC. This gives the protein CASSPLPRGTHTGQFF.

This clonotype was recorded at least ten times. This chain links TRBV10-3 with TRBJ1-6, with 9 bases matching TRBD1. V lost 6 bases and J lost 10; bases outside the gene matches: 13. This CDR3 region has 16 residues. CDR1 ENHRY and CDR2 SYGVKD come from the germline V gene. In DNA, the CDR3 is TGTGCCATCAGAAAGGAAAGGGACAGGGCCGACTCACCCCTCCACTTT. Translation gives CAIRKERDRADSPLHF.

In DNA, the CDR3 is TGCGCCAGCAGCTCGAAAGGGACAGGGGCACCCCACGAGCAGTACTTC. This codes for CASSSKGTGAPHEQYF. The chain links TRBV5-1 to TRBJ2-7, with 10 bases identical to TRBD1. Trimming cost V 3 bases and J 5 bases; bases outside gene matches: 11. The CDR3 runs to 16 residues. Germline V gene lookup returns CDR1 SGHRS and CDR2 YFSETQ.

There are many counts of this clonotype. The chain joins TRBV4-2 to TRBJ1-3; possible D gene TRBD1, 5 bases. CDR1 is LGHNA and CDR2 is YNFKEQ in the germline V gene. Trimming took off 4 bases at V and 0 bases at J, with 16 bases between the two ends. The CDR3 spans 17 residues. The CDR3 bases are TGTGCCAGCAGCCCCACATCCGGGACGGACTCTGGAAACACCATATATTTT. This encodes CASSPTSGTDSGNTIYF.

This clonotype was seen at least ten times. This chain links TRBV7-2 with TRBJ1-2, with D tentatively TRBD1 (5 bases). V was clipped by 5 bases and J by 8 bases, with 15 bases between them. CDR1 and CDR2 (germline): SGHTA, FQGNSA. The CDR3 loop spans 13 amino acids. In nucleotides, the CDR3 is TGTGCCAGCAGCCCTGGCGGGGGAGTAGGCTACACCTTC. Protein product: CASSPGGGVGYTF.

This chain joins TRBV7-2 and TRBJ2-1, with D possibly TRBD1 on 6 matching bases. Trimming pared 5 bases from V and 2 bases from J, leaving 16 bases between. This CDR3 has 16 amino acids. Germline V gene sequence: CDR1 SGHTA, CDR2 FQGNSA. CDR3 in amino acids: CASSPAGTSAYNEQFF. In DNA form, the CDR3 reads TGTGCCAGCAGCCCCGCCGGGACATCCGCCTACAATGAGCAGTTCTTC.

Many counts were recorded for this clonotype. CDR3 bases: TGTGCCAGCAGCAAGGAACAGGGGAATTGTCAGCCCCAGCATTTT. Its protein is CASSKEQGNCQPQHF. V is TRBV21-1 and J is TRBJ1-5; no DNA check was done on the table's D call, TRBD1. TRBV21-1 is a pseudogene locus. The CDR3 runs 15 residues.

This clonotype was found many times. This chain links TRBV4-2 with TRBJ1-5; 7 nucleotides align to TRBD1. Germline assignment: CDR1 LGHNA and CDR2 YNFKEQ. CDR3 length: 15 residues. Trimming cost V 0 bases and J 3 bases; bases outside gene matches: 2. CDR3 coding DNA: TGTGCCAGCAGCCAAGACAGGGGGACCAATCAGCCCCAGCATTTT. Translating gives CASSQDRGTNQPQHF.

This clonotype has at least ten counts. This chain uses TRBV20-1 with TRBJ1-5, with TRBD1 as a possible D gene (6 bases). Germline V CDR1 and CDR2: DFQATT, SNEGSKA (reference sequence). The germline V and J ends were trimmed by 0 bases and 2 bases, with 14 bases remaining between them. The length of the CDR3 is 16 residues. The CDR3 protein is CSARDGRGAGNQPQHF. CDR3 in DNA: TGCAGTGCTAGAGATGGTCGGGGGGCTGGCAATCAGCCCCAGCATTTT.

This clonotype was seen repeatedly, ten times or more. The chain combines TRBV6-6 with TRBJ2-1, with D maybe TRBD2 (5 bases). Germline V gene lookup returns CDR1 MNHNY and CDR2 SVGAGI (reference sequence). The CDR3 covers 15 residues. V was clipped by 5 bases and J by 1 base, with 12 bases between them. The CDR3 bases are TGTGCCAGCAGTGACCGAGGACTTTCCTACAATGAGCAGTTCTTC. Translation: CASSDRGLSYNEQFF.

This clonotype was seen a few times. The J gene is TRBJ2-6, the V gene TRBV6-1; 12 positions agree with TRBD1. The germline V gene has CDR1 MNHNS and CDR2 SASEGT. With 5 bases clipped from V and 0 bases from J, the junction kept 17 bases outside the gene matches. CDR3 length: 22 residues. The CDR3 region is CASSQTPRDRGLYGSGANVLTF. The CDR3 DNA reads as TGTGCCAGCAGTCAGACGCCCCGGGACAGGGGGCTTTACGGCTCTGGGGCCAACGTCCTGACTTTC.

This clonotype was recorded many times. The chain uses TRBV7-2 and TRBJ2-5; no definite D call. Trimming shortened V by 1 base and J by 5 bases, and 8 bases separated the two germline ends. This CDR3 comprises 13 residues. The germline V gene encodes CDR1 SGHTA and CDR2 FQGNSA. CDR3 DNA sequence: TGTGCCAGCAGCTTAGGAGTAAGGGAGACCCAGTACTTC. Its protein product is CASSLGVRETQYF.

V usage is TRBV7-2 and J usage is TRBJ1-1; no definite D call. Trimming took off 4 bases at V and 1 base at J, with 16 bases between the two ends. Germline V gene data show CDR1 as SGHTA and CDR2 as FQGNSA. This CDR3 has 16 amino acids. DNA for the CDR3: TGTGCCAGCAGCTCGCCTTGGGCCGATCAGAACACTGAAGCTTTCTTT. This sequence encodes CASSSPWADQNTEAFF. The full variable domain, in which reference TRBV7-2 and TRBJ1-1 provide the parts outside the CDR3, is GAGVSQSPSNKVTEKGKDVELRCDPISGHTALYWYRQSLGQGLEFLIYFQGNSAPDKSGLPSDRFSAERTGGSVSTLTIQRTQQEDSAVYLCASSSPWADQNTEAFFGQGTRLTVV.

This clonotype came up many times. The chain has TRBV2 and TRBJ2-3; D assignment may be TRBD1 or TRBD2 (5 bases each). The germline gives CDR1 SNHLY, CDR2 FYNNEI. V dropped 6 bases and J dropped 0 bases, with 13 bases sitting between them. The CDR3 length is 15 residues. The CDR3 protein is CASRVARDSTDTQYF. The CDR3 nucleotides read TGTGCCAGCAGAGTGGCCAGGGACAGCACAGATACGCAGTATTTT.